This TCR beta chain was identified during a study of monozygotic twins with inflammatory bowel disease. As concerns this clonotype: Its antigen is currently unknown.

Germline CDR1 and CDR2: DFQATT and SNEGSKA (reference sequence). CDR3 length: 12 amino acids. Per donor there was one draw, yielding a blood sample of 2.5 ml. For each CDR3 protein, TCRdb gives one entry from its re-call of the 5' RACE reads, without DNA. In total, the table holds about 420,000 distinct CDR3 sequences. Whole-study findings and limits: Support for a single strong signal or clonotype associated with IBD was absent. By inverse Simpson index, TCRbeta diversity was lower in IBD patients than in healthy co-twins.

The chain combines TRBV20-1 with TRBJ2-7; lacking DNA, the TRBD1 call made by TCRdb goes unchecked. The source material was blood. The sequence was collected from a human donor with ulcerative colitis or Crohn's disease, or a healthy co-twin of an affected twin (not recorded which). The CDR3 reads CSATGQGAGQYF.